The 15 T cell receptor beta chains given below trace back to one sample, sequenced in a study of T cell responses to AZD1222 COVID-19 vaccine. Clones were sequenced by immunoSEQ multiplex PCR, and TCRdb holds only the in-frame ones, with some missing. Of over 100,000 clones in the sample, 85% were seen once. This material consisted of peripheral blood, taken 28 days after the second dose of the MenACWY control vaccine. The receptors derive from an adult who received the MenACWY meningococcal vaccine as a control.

CDR3 in DNA: TGTGCCAGCAGACGTAGAGGGGAGGCCTACGAGCAGTACTTC. This encodes CASRRRGEAYEQYF. This sequence joins TRBV5-6 and TRBJ2-7; D is possibly TRBD2 (6 bases). Germline V gene lookup returns CDR1 SGHDT and CDR2 YYEEEE. The CDR3 length is 14 residues. The germline V and J ends were trimmed by 5 bases and 2 bases, with 14 bases remaining between them.

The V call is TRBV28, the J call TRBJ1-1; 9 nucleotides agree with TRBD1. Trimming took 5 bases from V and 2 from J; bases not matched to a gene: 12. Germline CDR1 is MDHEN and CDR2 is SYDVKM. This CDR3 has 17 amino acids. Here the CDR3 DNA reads TGTGCCAGCAGTCCAGGGGGGACAGGGTGGAGTAACACTGAAGCTTTCTTT. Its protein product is CASSPGGTGWSNTEAFF.

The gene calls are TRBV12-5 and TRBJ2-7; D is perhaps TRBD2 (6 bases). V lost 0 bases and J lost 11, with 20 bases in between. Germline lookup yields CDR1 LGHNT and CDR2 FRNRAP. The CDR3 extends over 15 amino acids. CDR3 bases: TGTGCTAGTGGTTTGGTACATGGGACTCGAATTAAAAAGTACTTC. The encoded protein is CASGLVHGTRIKKYF.

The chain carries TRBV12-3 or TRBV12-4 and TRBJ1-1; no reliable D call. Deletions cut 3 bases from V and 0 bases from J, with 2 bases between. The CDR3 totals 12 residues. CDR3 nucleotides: TGTGCCAGCAGTTTGGTGAACACTGAAGCTTTCTTT. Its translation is CASSLVNTEAFF.

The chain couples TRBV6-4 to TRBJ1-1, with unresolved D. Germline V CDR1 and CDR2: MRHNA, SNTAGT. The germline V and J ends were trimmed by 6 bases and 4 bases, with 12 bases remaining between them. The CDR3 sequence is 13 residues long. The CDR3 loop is CASSLLRGTEAFF. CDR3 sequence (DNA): TGTGCCAGCAGCCTTCTTCGGGGCACTGAAGCTTTCTTT.

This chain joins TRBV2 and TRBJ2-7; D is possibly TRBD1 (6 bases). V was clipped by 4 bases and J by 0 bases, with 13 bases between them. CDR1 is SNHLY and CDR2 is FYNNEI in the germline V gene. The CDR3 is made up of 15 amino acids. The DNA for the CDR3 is TGTGCCAGCAGTGGGGCAGGGGCTTTCTCCTACGAGCAGTACTTC. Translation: CASSGAGAFSYEQYF.

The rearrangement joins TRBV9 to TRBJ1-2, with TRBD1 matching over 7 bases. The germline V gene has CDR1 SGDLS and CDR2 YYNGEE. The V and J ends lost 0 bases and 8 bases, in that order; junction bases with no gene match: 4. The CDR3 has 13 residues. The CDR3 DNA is TGTGCCAGCAGCGTAGAACAGGGGAAGGGCTACACCTTC. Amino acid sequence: CASSVEQGKGYTF. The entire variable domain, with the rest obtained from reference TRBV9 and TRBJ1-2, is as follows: DSGVTQTPKHLITATGQRVTLRCSPRSGDLSVYWYQQSLDQGLQFLIQYYNGEERAKGNILERFSAQQFPDLHSELNLSSLELGDSALYFCASSVEQGKGYTFGSGTRLTVV.

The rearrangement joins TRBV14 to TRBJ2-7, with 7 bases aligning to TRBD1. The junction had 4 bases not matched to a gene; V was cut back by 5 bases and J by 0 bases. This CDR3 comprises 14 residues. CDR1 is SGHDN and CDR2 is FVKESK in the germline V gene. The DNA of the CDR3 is TGTGCCAGCAGCATAAGACAGGGCTCCTACGAGCAGTACTTC. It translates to CASSIRQGSYEQYF.

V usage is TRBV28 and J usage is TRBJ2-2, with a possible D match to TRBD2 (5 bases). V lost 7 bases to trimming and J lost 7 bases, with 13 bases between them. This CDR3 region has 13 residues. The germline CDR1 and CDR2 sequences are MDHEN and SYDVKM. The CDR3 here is CASIHRGNGELFF. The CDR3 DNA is TGTGCCAGCATCCACCGGGGTAACGGGGAGCTGTTTTTT.

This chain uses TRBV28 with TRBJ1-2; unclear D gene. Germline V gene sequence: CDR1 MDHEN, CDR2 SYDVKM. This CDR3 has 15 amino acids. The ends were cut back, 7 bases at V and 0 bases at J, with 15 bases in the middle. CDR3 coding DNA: TGTGCCAGCAAGGTTTCTGGATTCGCTAACTATGGCTACACCTTC. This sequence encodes CASKVSGFANYGYTF.

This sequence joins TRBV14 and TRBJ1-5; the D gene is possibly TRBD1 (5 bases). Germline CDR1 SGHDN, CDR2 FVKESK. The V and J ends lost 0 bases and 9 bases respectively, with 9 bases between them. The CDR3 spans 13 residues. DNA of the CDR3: TGTGCCAGCAGCCAAGAGAGAGGGACGCCCCAGCATTTT. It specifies CASSQERGTPQHF.

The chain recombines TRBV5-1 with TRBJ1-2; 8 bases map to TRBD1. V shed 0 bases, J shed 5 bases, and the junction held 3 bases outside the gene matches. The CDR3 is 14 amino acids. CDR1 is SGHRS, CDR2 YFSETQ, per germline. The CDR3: CASSLGDRGYGYTF. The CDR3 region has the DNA TGCGCCAGCAGCTTGGGCGACAGGGGATATGGCTACACCTTC.

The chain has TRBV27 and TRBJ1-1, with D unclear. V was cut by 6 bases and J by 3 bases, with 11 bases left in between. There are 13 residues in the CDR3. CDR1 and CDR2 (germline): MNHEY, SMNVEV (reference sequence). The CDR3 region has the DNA TGTGCCAGCAGCGCTGTCGGGGACACTGAAGCTTTCTTT. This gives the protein CASSAVGDTEAFF.

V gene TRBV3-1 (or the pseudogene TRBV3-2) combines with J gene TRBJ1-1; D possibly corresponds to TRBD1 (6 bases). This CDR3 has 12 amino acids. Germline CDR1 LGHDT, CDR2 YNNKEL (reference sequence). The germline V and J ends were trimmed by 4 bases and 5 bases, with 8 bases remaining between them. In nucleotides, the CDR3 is TGTGCCAGCAGCCTCGGACAGACTGAAGCTTTCTTT. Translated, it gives CASSLGQTEAFF.

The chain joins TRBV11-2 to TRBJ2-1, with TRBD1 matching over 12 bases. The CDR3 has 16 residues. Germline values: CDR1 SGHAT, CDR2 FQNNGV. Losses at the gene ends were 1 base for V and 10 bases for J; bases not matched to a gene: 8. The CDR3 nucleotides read TGTGCCAGCAGCTTAGCCGGGACAGGGGGCTTTATCGAGCAGTTCTTC. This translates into CASSLAGTGGFIEQFF.